The present T cell receptor (beta chain) was sequenced within a study of OX40 agonist ivuxolimab in advanced cancers. The study, taken as a whole, reports: Blood T cells, both CD4+ and CD8+, expanded clonally by week 6 at 0.1 to 3.0 mg/kg.

The repertoire was sequenced with immunoSEQ multiplex PCR; TCRdb's copy has only in-frame clones and lacks some. The sample yields about 58,000 clones, around 90% seen once. This CDR3 region has 16 residues. Germline-derived CDR1 and CDR2 are SGDLS and YYNGEE. After removal of 0 bases from V and 4 bases from J, the junction contained 5 bases not matched to a gene. Points on this clone: Its antigen is still unknown.

This material consisted of CD4+ or CD8+ T cells sorted from blood, taken in a trial of the OX40 agonist ivuxolimab. V gene TRBV9 combines with J gene TRBJ2-5; 11 nucleotides match TRBD2. The sequence came from an adult with an advanced solid tumor such as melanoma, head and neck, liver or kidney cancer. CDR3 bases: TGTGCCAGCAGCGTAGCTACCCTAGCGGGAGGAGAGACCCAGTACTTC. Its protein product is CASSVATLAGGETQYF.